The rows below give T cell receptor beta chains drawn from one sample of a study of metastatic and nonmetastatic thyroid tumors. TCRdb re-clonotyped the PCR reads via MiXCR. The table records under 20,000 clones, around 30% of them present only once. The sequencing sample was made of tumor tissue. The source is a female donor with papillary thyroid cancer or a benign thyroid nodule (not recorded which). Some clones in this sample may be carry-over from other donors' samples. The CDR3 runs from the conserved cysteine through the conserved F or W. The order of the fields is V gene, J gene, D gene, clone size, CDR3 protein, CDR3 DNA. The D gene is left open where the match is weak. Some rows have no size entry. The others give once, few or many, or a class for an expanded clone.

v_call: TRBV5-1; j_call: TRBJ2-1; d_call: .; clone_size: many; cdr3_aa: CASSLLGSYNEQFF; cdr3_nt: TGCGCCAGCAGCTTACTGGGCTCCTACAATGAGCAGTTCTTC
v_call: TRBV6-1; j_call: TRBJ2-7; d_call: TRBD2; clone_size: medium-sized; cdr3_aa: CASGSGTSGRAYEQYF; cdr3_nt: TGTGCCAGCGGATCCGGGACTAGCGGGAGGGCCTACGAGCAGTACTTC
v_call: TRBV5-6; j_call: TRBJ2-3; d_call: TRBD2; clone_size: .; cdr3_aa: CASSPLAGDGDTQYF; cdr3_nt: TGTGCCAGCAGCCCCCTAGCGGGAGATGGAGATACGCAGTATTTT
v_call: TRBV19; j_call: TRBJ2-3; d_call: TRBD2; clone_size: .; cdr3_aa: CASGVAGGDTQYF; cdr3_nt: TGTGCCAGTGGCGTAGCGGGAGGAGATACGCAGTATTTT
v_call: TRBV28; j_call: TRBJ2-7; d_call: .; clone_size: .; cdr3_aa: CASSPLNEQYF; cdr3_nt: TGTGCCAGCAGTCCCCTTAACGAGCAGTACTTC
v_call: TRBV20-1; j_call: TRBJ2-7; d_call: TRBD2; clone_size: few; cdr3_aa: CSALRDYSYEQYF; cdr3_nt: TGCAGTGCTCTCCGGGACTACTCCTACGAGCAGTACTTC
v_call: TRBV7-8; j_call: TRBJ1-2; d_call: .; clone_size: medium-sized; cdr3_aa: CASSLNAGGNYGYTF; cdr3_nt: TGTGCCAGCAGCTTAAACGCCGGGGGGAACTATGGCTACACCTTC
v_call: TRBV6-1; j_call: TRBJ1-2; d_call: .; clone_size: few; cdr3_aa: CASSAGGHYGYTF; cdr3_nt: TGTGCCAGCAGTGCGGGGGGACATTATGGCTACACCTTC
v_call: TRBV20-1; j_call: TRBJ2-1; d_call: .; clone_size: many; cdr3_aa: CSARGSHNEQFF; cdr3_nt: TGCAGTGCTAGAGGTAGCCACAATGAGCAGTTCTTC
v_call: TRBV7-8; j_call: TRBJ1-2; d_call: .; clone_size: .; cdr3_aa: CASSLAYRGDTHGYTF; cdr3_nt: TGTGCCAGCAGCTTAGCCTATAGAGGGGACACCCATGGCTACACCTTC
v_call: TRBV25-1; j_call: TRBJ1-6; d_call: .; clone_size: many; cdr3_aa: CSGGGRFSPLHF; cdr3_nt: TGTTCCGGTGGGGGGCGGTTTTCACCCCTCCACTTT
v_call: TRBV6-1; j_call: TRBJ1-1; d_call: TRBD1; clone_size: few; cdr3_aa: CASSRTGYTEAFF; cdr3_nt: TGTGCCAGCAGTCGGACAGGGTACACTGAAGCTTTCTTT
v_call: TRBV19; j_call: TRBJ1-2; d_call: .; clone_size: few; cdr3_aa: CASPTKGYSYGYTF; cdr3_nt: TGTGCCAGCCCTACGAAAGGGTACTCCTATGGCTACACCTTC
v_call: TRBV6-5; j_call: TRBJ2-7; d_call: .; clone_size: .; cdr3_aa: CASSYEGSGSSEQYF; cdr3_nt: TGTGCCAGCAGTTACGAGGGATCAGGGAGTTCGGAGCAGTACTTC
v_call: TRBV6-4; j_call: TRBJ2-2; d_call: .; clone_size: .; cdr3_aa: CASSREGNTGELFF; cdr3_nt: TGTGCCAGCTCCCGAGAAGGGAACACCGGGGAGCTGTTTTTT
v_call: TRBV7-3; j_call: TRBJ1-2; d_call: TRBD1; clone_size: once; cdr3_aa: CASSTGTGNYGYTF; cdr3_nt: TGTGCCAGCAGCACCGGGACAGGGAACTATGGCTACACCTTC
v_call: TRBV10-2; j_call: TRBJ2-1; d_call: .; clone_size: many; cdr3_aa: CASSESTATGHEQFF; cdr3_nt: TGCGCCAGCAGTGAGTCGACTGCAACCGGGCATGAGCAGTTCTTC
v_call: TRBV12-5; j_call: TRBJ2-3; d_call: .; clone_size: few; cdr3_aa: CASGLGSTQYF; cdr3_nt: TGTGCTAGTGGTTTGGGTAGTACGCAGTATTTT
v_call: TRBV28; j_call: TRBJ1-2; d_call: .; clone_size: .; cdr3_aa: CASSLQSYGYTF; cdr3_nt: TGTGCCAGCAGTTTGCAAAGCTATGGCTACACCTTC
v_call: TRBV11-2; j_call: TRBJ2-7; d_call: .; clone_size: .; cdr3_aa: CASSLLNGLSYEQYF; cdr3_nt: TGTGCCAGCAGCTTACTCAACGGTCTCTCCTACGAGCAGTACTTC
v_call: TRBV4-2; j_call: TRBJ1-1; d_call: TRBD1; clone_size: many; cdr3_aa: CASSQDSGQAYTEAFF; cdr3_nt: TGTGCCAGCAGCCAAGATTCGGGACAGGCTTACACTGAAGCTTTCTTT
v_call: TRBV24-1; j_call: TRBJ1-4; d_call: TRBD1; clone_size: few; cdr3_aa: CATSDRDRGRGNEKLFF; cdr3_nt: TGTGCCACCAGTGACCGGGACAGGGGGCGAGGTAATGAAAAACTGTTTTTT
v_call: TRBV27; j_call: TRBJ1-1; d_call: TRBD1; clone_size: medium-sized; cdr3_aa: CASSFGTDMKAFF; cdr3_nt: TGTGCCAGCAGTTTTGGGACAGACATGAAAGCTTTCTTT
v_call: TRBV6-1; j_call: TRBJ2-7; d_call: TRBD1; clone_size: many; cdr3_aa: CASSRDRNTYEQYF; cdr3_nt: TGTGCCAGCTCAAGGGACAGGAATACCTACGAGCAGTACTTC